This record covers a single T cell receptor (beta chain). This entry belongs to a study of blood T cell repertoires in COVID-19. In the study overall: The United States, Italy and Spain provided the acute and convalescent COVID-19 samples. The analysed material was cDNA or gDNA that came from T cells, B-cell-depleted T cells, or PBMCs.

Trimming took off 3 bases at V and 8 bases at J, with 20 bases between the two ends. The CDR3 covers 16 residues. Germline assignment: CDR1 LNHNV and CDR2 YYDKDF (reference sequence). All recovered Cohort 3 donors got two negative PCRs, got clearance, or saw symptom resolution. Profiled with immunoSEQ multiplex PCR; TCRdb holds only in-frame clones, not every one. This table has roughly 370,000 clones, around nine tenths appearing once. The J gene is TRBJ2-1, the V gene TRBV15; weak D call: TRBD2 (6 bases). Source material: PBMCs or T cells enriched from blood (not recorded which). The clonotype comes from a woman in her forties or fifties who had recovered from COVID-19. The CDR3 here is CATSSRRGILQDEQFF. DNA of the CDR3: TGTGCCACCAGCAGCCGGCGGGGCATCCTACAAGATGAGCAGTTCTTC.